The 30 T cell receptor beta chains below were found in one sample sequenced in a study of persistence of HIV-infected CD4 T cells. For these receptors, no antigen is known. Lysates of CMV-infected fibroblasts at 10 ug/mL stimulated these cells. CD40L/CD69 double-negative CD45RO-high memory CD4+ T cells were collected. The immunoSEQ assay was version 4, run in survey mode. Libraries were prepared by immunoSEQ multiplex PCR; TCRdb keeps only in-frame clonotypes and omits some of them. This sample has 25,000 to 35,000 clones, with approximately 85% found just once. The sequencing here drew on CD4+ T cells sorted from PBMCs after roughly 18-hour stimulation, taken from a patient who received antiretroviral therapy. The receptors were gathered from an adult man with HIV who was CMV-seropositive.

The chain joins TRBV7-3 to TRBJ1-2; D ambiguous. Germline CDR1 SGHTA, CDR2 FQGTGA. The V and J ends lost 0 bases and 8 bases respectively, with 10 bases between them. The CDR3 contains 13 residues. The CDR3 sequence: CASSLTGSGGYTF. The CDR3 DNA is TGTGCCAGCAGCTTAACTGGCAGCGGGGGCTACACCTTC. The full variable domain, with the rest looked up from reference TRBV7-3 and TRBJ1-2, is GAGVSQTPSNKVTEKGKYVELRCDPISGHTALYWYRQSLGQGPEFLIYFQGTGAADDSGLPNDRFFAVRPEGSVSTLKIQRTERGDSAVYLCASSLTGSGGYTFGSGTRLTVV.

The J gene is TRBJ1-1, the V gene TRBV15, with a weak D call TRBD1 (6 bases). The CDR3 has 16 amino acids. Looked up from germline, CDR1 is LNHNV and CDR2 is YYDKDF (reference sequence). V was cut by 0 bases and J by 4 bases, with 15 bases left in between. CDR3 loop: CATSRDLGGLSTEAFF. The CDR3 region has the DNA TGTGCCACCAGCAGAGATTTGGGGGGCCTGAGCACTGAAGCTTTCTTT. The full variable domain, rest sourced from reference TRBV15 and TRBJ1-1, is DAMVIQNPRYQVTQFGKPVTLSCSQTLNHNVMYWYQQKSSQAPKLLFHYYDKDFNNEADTPDNFQSRRPNTSFCFLDIRSPGLGDTAMYLCATSRDLGGLSTEAFFGQGTRLTVV.

This chain uses TRBV5-6 with TRBJ2-5, with 8 bases that match TRBD1. V gave up 1 base and J gave up 7 bases; unmatched junction bases: 3. Germline CDR1 SGHDT, CDR2 YYEEEE. This CDR3 region has 13 residues. CDR3 protein: CASSLNRGRTQYF. Here the CDR3 DNA reads TGTGCCAGCAGCTTGAACAGGGGGAGGACCCAGTACTTC.

V and J are TRBV7-2 and TRBJ1-2; no firm D call. Germline CDR1 reads SGHTA; CDR2 reads FQGNSA. This CDR3 region has 14 residues. Trimming removed 1 base from V and 5 bases from J, with 11 bases in between. In nucleotides, the CDR3 is TGTGCCAGCAGCTTAGATGGGTCTCCGTATGGCTACACCTTC. It codes for CASSLDGSPYGYTF. The full variable domain, its missing parts supplied by reference TRBV7-2 and TRBJ1-2, is GAGVSQSPSNKVTEKGKDVELRCDPISGHTALYWYRQSLGQGLEFLIYFQGNSAPDKSGLPSDRFSAERTGGSVSTLTIQRTQQEDSAVYLCASSLDGSPYGYTFGSGTRLTVV.

The chain links TRBV6-5 to TRBJ1-1; D is perhaps TRBD1 (6 bases). Trimming took 11 bases from V and 0 from J, leaving 10 bases between them. The CDR3 spans 12 residues. Germline CDR1 is MNHEY and CDR2 is SVGAGI. The CDR3 here is CADQGMNTEAFF. The CDR3 DNA reads TGTGCCGATCAGGGGATGAACACTGAAGCTTTCTTT.

The CDR3 loop reads CASYRGLKETQYF. CDR3 DNA sequence: TGTGCCAGCTACAGGGGGCTGAAAGAGACCCAGTACTTC. The V gene is TRBV6-5, the J gene TRBJ2-5; TRBD1 matches at 9 bases. Per germline, CDR1 MNHEY and CDR2 SVGAGI. V lost 8 bases, J lost 3 bases, and 4 bases stayed unmatched. The length of the CDR3 is 13 residues.

V usage is TRBV7-8 and J usage is TRBJ2-5, with D hard to call. Germline CDR1 and CDR2: SGHVS and FQNEAQ. The CDR3 is made up of 16 amino acids. Deletions cut 0 bases from V and 2 bases from J, with 13 bases between. CDR3 amino acids: CASSLAQVKVQETQYF. Written as DNA, the CDR3 is TGTGCCAGCAGCTTAGCGCAAGTAAAGGTACAAGAGACCCAGTACTTC.

This clone showed up just a few times. The chain has TRBV6-5 and TRBJ1-3, with D perhaps TRBD1 (6 bases). Germline V lookup: CDR1 MNHEY, CDR2 SVGAGI. The V gene lost 4 bases and the J gene lost 3 bases, with 13 bases spanning the gap. This CDR3 contains 15 residues. The CDR3 DNA follows: TGTGCCAGCAGTTTAACAGGGATAGGTGGAAACACCATATATTTT. Residues: CASSLTGIGGNTIYF.

This clone was detected only once. The chain combines TRBV30 with TRBJ1-2, with TRBD1 matching 11 bases. CDR3 length: 17 amino acids. Losses at the gene ends were 5 bases for V and 1 base for J; bases not matched to a gene: 12. CDR1 is GTSNPN, CDR2 SVGIG, per germline (reference sequence). The CDR3 loop reads CAWGAPDRGRGNYGYTF. For the CDR3, the DNA is TGTGCCTGGGGGGCCCCGGACAGGGGGCGAGGTAACTATGGCTACACCTTC.

The gene calls are TRBV30 and TRBJ2-3, with 8 bases fitting TRBD2. Germline assignment: CDR1 GTSNPN and CDR2 SVGIG (reference sequence). V lost 6 bases, J lost 1 base, and 9 bases stayed unmatched. The CDR3 length is 15 residues. In DNA form, the CDR3 reads TGTGCCTGCACGGGGGGGAGCGGGGGCACAGATACGCAGTATTTT. Its translation is CACTGGSGGTDTQYF.

The chain is built from TRBV7-3 and TRBJ2-2; TRBD2 matches at 11 bases. The germline V gene encodes CDR1 SGHTA and CDR2 FQGTGA. V shed 6 bases, J shed 4 bases, and the junction held 7 bases outside the gene matches. The CDR3 has 16 residues. Here the CDR3 DNA reads TGTGCCAGCAGTTCCACCGGGACTAGCGGCACCGGGGAGCTGTTTTTT. Translated: CASSSTGTSGTGELFF.

This chain links TRBV5-1 with TRBJ2-3; 8 bases match TRBD2. The CDR3 runs to 16 residues. Germline trimming cut 0 bases from V and 5 bases from J; bases unmatched to any gene: 8. In germline, CDR1 is SGHRS, CDR2 YFSETQ. The CDR3 protein is CASSLVSGGLGDTQYF. The DNA of the CDR3 is TGCGCCAGCAGCTTGGTAAGCGGGGGACTTGGAGATACGCAGTATTTT. The complete variable domain, with remaining parts taken from reference TRBV5-1 and TRBJ2-3, reads KAGVTQTPRYLIKTRGQQVTLSCSPISGHRSVSWYQQTPGQGLQFLFEYFSETQRNKGNFPGRFSGRQFSNSRSEMNVSTLELGDSALYLCASSLVSGGLGDTQYFGPGTRLTVL.

The table lists this clone with a count of one. One end of the junction varies from germline; a read error may be responsible. The chain combines TRBV18 with TRBJ1-1, with D tentatively TRBD1 (5 bases). The germline CDR1 and CDR2 sequences are KGHSH and LQKENI. The CDR3 runs 14 residues. The CDR3, as DNA: TGTGCCAGCTCCCCACAGGCCTTGAACACTGAAGCTTTCTTT. It codes for CASSPQALNTEAFF.

This chain connects TRBV2 to TRBJ1-4; D is perhaps TRBD1 (5 bases). The CDR3 extends over 14 amino acids. CDR1 SNHLY and CDR2 FYNNEI come from the germline V gene. Trimming removed 6 bases at V and 0 bases at J, with 8 bases between. This chain's CDR3 is CASSDSATNEKLFF. CDR3 bases: TGTGCCAGCAGCGACAGTGCAACTAATGAAAAACTGTTTTTT.

Notes on this clone: One end of the junction fails to match germline, which may point to a read error. The V call is TRBV7-2, the J call TRBJ1-1; D is possibly TRBD1 (6 bases). The CDR3 spans 13 residues. CDR1 SGHTA and CDR2 FQGNSA come from the germline V gene. As DNA, the CDR3 is TGTGCCGGCAGCAGGGGACTGAACACTGAAGCTTTCTTT. It codes for CAGSRGLNTEAFF.

This chain uses TRBV19 with TRBJ1-2; D is undetermined. Germline V gene lookup returns CDR1 LNHDA and CDR2 SQIVND (reference sequence). The V gene lost 1 base and the J gene lost 5 bases, with 11 bases spanning the gap. This CDR3 spans 14 amino acids. The CDR3 loop is CASSIASSGYGYTF. In nucleotides, the CDR3 is TGTGCCAGTAGTATAGCTTCCTCTGGGTATGGCTACACCTTC.

The chain joins TRBV5-1 to TRBJ2-4; D unclear. V lost 4 bases to trimming and J lost 0 bases, with 14 bases between them. The CDR3 has 16 amino acids. Germline V lookup: CDR1 SGHRS, CDR2 YFSETQ. CDR3 in DNA: TGCGCCAGCAGCACCACGACAAACGAAGCCAAAAACATTCAGTACTTC. This codes for CASSTTTNEAKNIQYF.

This chain joins TRBV27 and TRBJ2-5; 8 bases fit TRBD1. There are 15 residues in the CDR3. V gave up 3 bases and J gave up 1 base; unmatched junction bases: 4. Germline CDR1 is MNHEY and CDR2 is SMNVEV (reference sequence). The CDR3 region is CASSFYRGTQETQYF. The CDR3 DNA reads TGTGCCAGCAGTTTCTACAGGGGGACCCAAGAGACCCAGTACTTC.

V is TRBV7-2 and J is TRBJ2-4; 8 nucleotides line up with TRBD2. The CDR3 sequence is 16 residues long. Germline V gene lookup returns CDR1 SGHTA and CDR2 FQGNSA. The V gene end was trimmed by 1 base and the J gene end by 0 bases; junction bases not matched to a gene: 2. CDR3 protein: CASSLGTSLAKNIQYF. The CDR3 DNA reads as TGTGCCAGCAGCTTAGGGACTAGCTTAGCCAAAAACATTCAGTACTTC.

CDR3 in DNA: TGTGCCAGCGACAGGGCCCACGAGCAGTACTTC. Protein: CASDRAHEQYF. The V call is TRBV6-5, the J call TRBJ2-7, with 7 positions matching TRBD1. The CDR3 loop spans 11 amino acids. Looked up from germline, CDR1 is MNHEY and CDR2 is SVGAGI. With 8 bases clipped from V and 5 bases from J, the junction kept 3 bases outside the gene matches.

The chain carries TRBV9 and TRBJ1-3, with D maybe TRBD1 (5 bases). The CDR3 is made up of 17 amino acids. Germline V lookup: CDR1 SGDLS, CDR2 YYNGEE. V lost 0 bases and J lost 4, with 17 bases in between. The CDR3 region is CASSVGAPGLRGNTIYF. In DNA, the CDR3 is TGTGCCAGCAGCGTAGGGGCTCCGGGGCTGAGGGGAAACACCATATATTTT.

The chain recombines TRBV28 with TRBJ1-4; TRBD1 matches 7 bases. The V segment lost 0 bases and the J segment 4 bases; nucleotides outside the gene matches: 2. There are 15 residues in the CDR3. The germline CDR1 and CDR2 sequences are MDHEN and SYDVKM. CDR3 DNA: TGTGCCAGCAGTTTATGGGACAGGCTTAATGAAAAACTGTTTTTT. Its protein product is CASSLWDRLNEKLFF.

V and J are TRBV29-1 and TRBJ2-6; the D is unclear. The CDR3 spans 13 residues. Germline V gives CDR1 SQVTM, CDR2 ANQGSEA. Deletions cut 5 bases from V and 2 bases from J, with 7 bases between. The CDR3 region is CSVSVAGANVLTF. The CDR3 nucleotides read TGCAGCGTTTCAGTAGCTGGGGCCAACGTCCTGACTTTC.

The chain links TRBV27 to TRBJ2-7; D may be TRBD1 (5 bases). CDR3 length equals 15 residues. Trimming pared 3 bases from V and 3 bases from J, leaving 15 bases between. Germline-derived CDR1 and CDR2 are MNHEY and SMNVEV (reference sequence). The CDR3 DNA sequence: TGTGCCAGCAGTTTGACAGCCGGGCTAGTCTACGAGCAGTACTTC. Its translation: CASSLTAGLVYEQYF.

The genes are TRBV28 and TRBJ2-7, with a weak D call TRBD2 (6 bases). The V end lost 1 base, the J end lost 2 bases, and 9 bases lay between the germline ends. CDR1 and CDR2 (germline): MDHEN, SYDVKM. CDR3 size: 14 residues. DNA for the CDR3: TGTGCCAGCAGTTTATCCCCGGGGGCCTACGAGCAGTACTTC. Translating it yields CASSLSPGAYEQYF.

V and J are TRBV19 and TRBJ2-4, with 7 bases fitting TRBD1. J was trimmed by 4 bases and V by 6 bases; bases with no gene match: 15. CDR1 is LNHDA, CDR2 SQIVND, per germline (reference sequence). This CDR3 is 17 amino acids long. CDR3 DNA: TGTGCCAGTAGGACGGACAGGCGTGGGGGCAGTAAAAACATTCAGTACTTC. Amino acids: CASRTDRRGGSKNIQYF.

The gene calls are TRBV27 and TRBJ2-2; tentatively, D is TRBD1 (5 bases). In germline, CDR1 is MNHEY, CDR2 SMNVEV (reference sequence). The CDR3 has 17 amino acids. Trimming left V 5 bases short and J 4 bases short, with 20 bases between. The CDR3 nucleotides read TGTGCCAGCAGTCCGCCTCCGGGCCACAGGACCACCGGGGAGCTGTTTTTT. It specifies CASSPPPGHRTTGELFF.

This chain uses TRBV29-1 with TRBJ2-7; TRBD1 is a possible D gene (6 bases). The CDR3 has 12 amino acids. V dropped 6 bases and J dropped 4 bases, with 13 bases sitting between them. Germline V lookup: CDR1 SQVTM, CDR2 ANQGSEA. CDR3 protein: CSVLGHSYEQYF. The CDR3 nucleotides read TGCAGCGTCCTGGGACATTCTTACGAGCAGTACTTC.

V and J are TRBV5-5 and TRBJ1-6; TRBD1 aligns across 11 bases. The CDR3 extends over 16 amino acids. V was pared by 3 bases and J by 7 bases, with 6 bases of the junction left unmatched. Germline V gives CDR1 SGHKS, CDR2 YYEKEE (reference sequence). The CDR3 sequence is CASSYGQGAGNSPLHF. DNA of the CDR3: TGTGCCAGCAGCTACGGACAGGGGGCTGGGAATTCACCCCTCCACTTT.

V gene TRBV5-6 combines with J gene TRBJ1-2; 7 bases map to TRBD1. Germline lookup yields CDR1 SGHDT and CDR2 YYEEEE. The CDR3 length is 12 residues. The V segment lost 4 bases and the J segment 3 bases; nucleotides outside the gene matches: 0. The chain's CDR3 is CASSTGDYGYTF. Here the CDR3 DNA reads TGTGCCAGCAGCACAGGGGACTATGGCTACACCTTC. Supplemented by reference TRBV5-6 and TRBJ1-2, the full variable domain reads DAGVTQSPTHLIKTRGQQVTLRCSPKSGHDTVSWYQQALGQGPQFIFQYYEEEERQRGNFPDRFSGHQFPNYSSELNVNALLLGDSALYLCASSTGDYGYTFGSGTRLTVV.